The 5 T cell receptor beta chains below were found in one sample sequenced in a study of early T cells in non-severe SARS-CoV-2 infection. Each CDR3 protein is one row after TCRdb ran MiXCR on the 5' RACE reads. The sample yields 60,000 to 70,000 distinct CDR3 sequences, approximately 5.9% seen once. The material was whole blood, obtained at baseline. The receptors were sampled from an adult who was a healthcare worker with PCR-confirmed SARS-CoV-2 infection or an uninfected control (not recorded which).

This clonotype was counted at least ten times. The chain has TRBV20-1 and TRBJ2-7; a possible D gene is TRBD2 (6 bases). Trimming removed 4 bases from V and 5 bases from J, with 12 bases in between. The V gene's germline CDR1 is DFQATT and CDR2 SNEGSKA (reference sequence). The CDR3 is made up of 12 amino acids. The CDR3 nucleotides are TGCAGTGCTAACCTATGGGGGGACGAGCAGTACTTC. This gives the protein CSANLWGDEQYF.

This clonotype has ten or more counts. The CDR3 protein is CASSVEGQHTLGDTQYF. CDR3 DNA sequence: TGTGCCAGCAGCGTAGAGGGCCAGCACACCCTGGGAGATACGCAGTATTTT. The chain employs TRBV9 and TRBJ2-3; no clear D gene. Germline V gene lookup returns CDR1 SGDLS and CDR2 YYNGEE. There are 17 residues in the CDR3. V was shortened by 0 bases and J by 5 bases, with 19 bases between the two germline ends.

This clonotype was seen many times. The V gene is TRBV7-9, the J gene TRBJ2-1, with a weak D call TRBD2 (7 bases). V was pared by 5 bases and J by 4 bases, with 15 bases between. There are 15 residues in the CDR3. Germline values: CDR1 SEHNR, CDR2 FQNEAQ (reference sequence). CDR3 amino acids: CASSPRGGSYNEQFF. The CDR3 DNA reads TGTGCCAGCAGCCCTAGGGGGGGATCTTACAATGAGCAGTTCTTC.

This clonotype occurred many times. The V gene is TRBV19, the J gene TRBJ1-5; TRBD1 might be the D (6 bases). V lost 7 bases and J lost 1, with 14 bases in between. Germline CDR1 is LNHDA and CDR2 is SQIVND (reference sequence). The CDR3 spans 15 residues. CDR3: CASKGRGLSNQPQHF. In DNA, the CDR3 is TGTGCCAGTAAGGGCAGGGGATTGAGCAATCAGCCCCAGCATTTT.

There are many counts of this clonotype. The chain couples TRBV12-3 or TRBV12-4 to TRBJ1-1; unclear D gene. The CDR3 totals 13 residues. Deletions cut 3 bases from V and 0 bases from J, with 5 bases between. CDR3 in DNA: TGTGCCAGCAGTTTTCCGGTGAACACTGAAGCTTTCTTT. It yields the protein CASSFPVNTEAFF.